The rows below give T cell receptor beta chains drawn from one sample of a study of T cells in Graves' hyperthyroidism and ophthalmopathy. Each CDR3 protein gets one entry after TCRdb re-called the multiplex PCR reads with MiXCR. Of 500,000 to 650,000 distinct CDR3 sequences in the sample, approximately 14% were seen once. The sequenced sample was blood. Receptor source: a woman between 50 and 59 years old with Graves' ophthalmopathy. Both conserved end residues are part of each CDR3. The D gene is left open where the match is weak. Expanded clones get a size class; other rows say once, few or many, or leave the size out.

j_call: TRBJ2-7; clone_size: many; d_call: .; v_call: TRBV6-2/TRBV6-3; cdr3_nt: TGTGCCAGCAGTTACCGGTGGGATCTTTACGAGCAGTACTTC; cdr3_aa: CASSYRWDLYEQYF
j_call: TRBJ2-3; clone_size: many; d_call: .; v_call: TRBV19; cdr3_nt: TGTGCCAGTAGTATAGCTGAGGGGTTAACAGATACGCAGTATTTT; cdr3_aa: CASSIAEGLTDTQYF
j_call: TRBJ1-2; clone_size: .; d_call: .; v_call: TRBV7-2; cdr3_nt: TGTGCCAGCAGTTTTCCACCTAACCTGGGGGGCGATGGCTACACCTTC; cdr3_aa: CASSFPPNLGGDGYTF
j_call: TRBJ2-1; clone_size: many; d_call: TRBD2; v_call: TRBV12-3/TRBV12-4; cdr3_nt: TGTGCCAGCAGTTTATCCCTTGGTAGCGGGGGTACCTTGGAGCAGTTCTTC; cdr3_aa: CASSLSLGSGGTLEQFF
j_call: TRBJ1-1; clone_size: few; d_call: TRBD1; v_call: TRBV15; cdr3_nt: TGTGCCACCAGCAGAGGGTACAGGGGAGCTTTCTTT; cdr3_aa: CATSRGYRGAFF
j_call: TRBJ2-5; clone_size: many; d_call: TRBD2; v_call: TRBV10-3; cdr3_nt: TGTGCCATCAGTGAGTCAATCAGTTGGCTAGCGGGAGAAGAGACCCAGTACTTC; cdr3_aa: CAISESISWLAGEETQYF
j_call: TRBJ2-7; clone_size: many; d_call: .; v_call: TRBV18; cdr3_nt: TGTGCCAGCTCACCAAGCTGGAAGAGCTCCTACGAGCAGTACTTC; cdr3_aa: CASSPSWKSSYEQYF
j_call: TRBJ1-4; clone_size: many; d_call: TRBD1; v_call: TRBV28; cdr3_nt: TGTGCCAGCAGTTCCGACAGGGGGGGTGAAAAACTGTTTTTT; cdr3_aa: CASSSDRGGEKLFF
j_call: TRBJ2-2; clone_size: many; d_call: TRBD2; v_call: TRBV11-3; cdr3_nt: TGTGCCAGCAGCCGGGGACTAGGATCCGCCGGGGAGCTGTTTTTT; cdr3_aa: CASSRGLGSAGELFF
j_call: TRBJ1-4; clone_size: few; d_call: .; v_call: TRBV19; cdr3_nt: TGTGCCAGTGGACAGCGGGCAACTAATGAAAAACTGTTTTTT; cdr3_aa: CASGQRATNEKLFF
j_call: TRBJ2-1; clone_size: few; d_call: TRBD2; v_call: TRBV2; cdr3_nt: TGTGCCAGCAGGAACGGACTAGTCCATGAGCAGTTCTTC; cdr3_aa: CASRNGLVHEQFF
j_call: TRBJ2-1; clone_size: few; d_call: .; v_call: TRBV20-1; cdr3_nt: TGCAGTGCTAGTACCCCCACAAGCTCCTACAATGAGCAGTTCTTC; cdr3_aa: CSASTPTSSYNEQFF
j_call: TRBJ2-5; clone_size: few; d_call: TRBD2; v_call: TRBV5-1; cdr3_nt: TGCGCCAGCAGCTTGGAGGGACTAGCGTTCGCAGAGACCCAGTACTTC; cdr3_aa: CASSLEGLAFAETQYF
j_call: TRBJ2-3; clone_size: .; d_call: .; v_call: TRBV28; cdr3_nt: TGTGCCAGCAGTTTATACACTGGACGCCCCGATACGCAGTATTTT; cdr3_aa: CASSLYTGRPDTQYF
j_call: TRBJ2-5; clone_size: many; d_call: .; v_call: TRBV7-2; cdr3_nt: TGTGCCAGCAGCTTATGGGGAGAGACCCAGTACTTC; cdr3_aa: CASSLWGETQYF
j_call: TRBJ2-4; clone_size: many; d_call: .; v_call: TRBV11-2; cdr3_nt: TGTGCCAGCAGCTTAGATCGGGGGACGGGACAAAGGGTCAAAAACATTCAGTACTTC; cdr3_aa: CASSLDRGTGQRVKNIQYF
j_call: TRBJ2-3; clone_size: .; d_call: TRBD2; v_call: TRBV28; cdr3_nt: TGTGCCAGCTCGGGGACTAGCGGGAGGAGGGGCACAGATACGCAGTATTTT; cdr3_aa: CASSGTSGRRGTDTQYF
j_call: TRBJ2-3; clone_size: .; d_call: .; v_call: TRBV7-3; cdr3_nt: TGTGCCAGCAGTATTGGGGCTACAGATACGCAGTATTTT; cdr3_aa: CASSIGATDTQYF
j_call: TRBJ2-3; clone_size: many; d_call: .; v_call: TRBV18; cdr3_nt: TGTGCCAGCTCAGTGCAGCGGAGCACAGATACGCAGTATTTT; cdr3_aa: CASSVQRSTDTQYF
j_call: TRBJ2-5; clone_size: few; d_call: .; v_call: TRBV15; cdr3_nt: TGTGCCACCAGCAGAGATCAGAGGGCCCAAGAGACCCAGTACTTC; cdr3_aa: CATSRDQRAQETQYF
j_call: TRBJ2-2; clone_size: many; d_call: .; v_call: TRBV18; cdr3_nt: TGTGCCAGCTCACCATCCGGGTCCCGGAGCGCCGGGGAGCTGTTTTTT; cdr3_aa: CASSPSGSRSAGELFF
j_call: TRBJ2-7; clone_size: many; d_call: .; v_call: TRBV6-2/TRBV6-3; cdr3_nt: TGTGCCAGCAGTTACTTAACAGGCGGCCCCACCTACGAGCAGTACTTC; cdr3_aa: CASSYLTGGPTYEQYF
j_call: TRBJ1-1; clone_size: many; d_call: TRBD1; v_call: TRBV20-1; cdr3_nt: TGCAGTGCTAGATTCGGACAGGGGGCTGAAGCTTTCTTT; cdr3_aa: CSARFGQGAEAFF
j_call: TRBJ1-1; clone_size: .; d_call: .; v_call: TRBV5-1; cdr3_nt: TGCGCCAGCAGCTGCAAGGATCTGAACACTGAAGCTTTCTTT; cdr3_aa: CASSCKDLNTEAFF
j_call: TRBJ2-1; clone_size: many; d_call: .; v_call: TRBV11-3; cdr3_nt: TGTGCCAGCAGCTTGGCGGGACCCAATGAGCAGTTCTTC; cdr3_aa: CASSLAGPNEQFF
j_call: TRBJ1-1; clone_size: many; d_call: TRBD1; v_call: TRBV7-2; cdr3_nt: TGTGCCAGCAGCCCCCGACAGGGGGCGCTTGTCGGGACTGAAGCTTTCTTT; cdr3_aa: CASSPRQGALVGTEAFF
j_call: TRBJ2-3; clone_size: many; d_call: TRBD1; v_call: TRBV20-1; cdr3_nt: TGCAGTGCTAGCAACCCGGACAGGGCTTCATATACGCAGTATTTT; cdr3_aa: CSASNPDRASYTQYF
j_call: TRBJ2-5; clone_size: once; d_call: .; v_call: TRBV19; cdr3_nt: TGTGCCAGTAGTATCTTCCAGTACTTC; cdr3_aa: CASSIFQYF
j_call: TRBJ2-3; clone_size: many; d_call: .; v_call: TRBV6-5; cdr3_nt: TGTGCCAGCAGTTACTCGAGCGGGACAGGCATCACAGATACGCAGTATTTT; cdr3_aa: CASSYSSGTGITDTQYF
j_call: TRBJ2-5; clone_size: few; d_call: TRBD1; v_call: TRBV9; cdr3_nt: TGTGCCAGCCCCCGGGACAGGAAGTTACAAGAGACCCAGTACTTC; cdr3_aa: CASPRDRKLQETQYF
j_call: TRBJ2-4; clone_size: many; d_call: .; v_call: TRBV5-1; cdr3_nt: TGCGCCAGCAGCCCAGGGGGGGGCGATAACATTCAGTACTTC; cdr3_aa: CASSPGGGDNIQYF
j_call: TRBJ2-2; clone_size: many; d_call: TRBD2; v_call: TRBV7-2; cdr3_nt: TGTGCCAGCAGCCCCGGCGGGACTAGCGGATTTATCACCGGGGAGCTGTTTTTT; cdr3_aa: CASSPGGTSGFITGELFF
j_call: TRBJ2-1; clone_size: few; d_call: .; v_call: TRBV5-1; cdr3_nt: TGCGCCAGCAGCCCTCCCCCCCTAACCGACCCCAGGCGGGGTCAATCCTACAATGAGCAGTTCTTC; cdr3_aa: CASSPPPLTDPRRGQSYNEQFF
j_call: TRBJ2-7; clone_size: many; d_call: .; v_call: TRBV20-1; cdr3_nt: TGCAGTGCTATAAGTGGGGCCCAGAAGTACGAGCAGTACTTC; cdr3_aa: CSAISGAQKYEQYF
j_call: TRBJ1-2; clone_size: few; d_call: .; v_call: TRBV18; cdr3_nt: TGTGCCAGCTCACCAGCGGCAGCCCCCCTTTATCTTGGCTACACCTTC; cdr3_aa: CASSPAAAPLYLGYTF
j_call: TRBJ1-1; clone_size: once; d_call: .; v_call: TRBV27; cdr3_nt: TGTGCCAGCAGCTCCCCCCCCAGGGGCACTGGAGCTTTCTTT; cdr3_aa: CASSSPPRGTGAFF
j_call: TRBJ2-3; clone_size: many; d_call: .; v_call: TRBV28; cdr3_nt: TGTGCCAGCAGTTCAACCCGGGCCGGGAGCACCGCAGATACGCAGTATTTT; cdr3_aa: CASSSTRAGSTADTQYF
j_call: TRBJ2-2; clone_size: few; d_call: TRBD2; v_call: TRBV4-2; cdr3_nt: TGTGCCAGCAGCCAGAGGGGAGGGGCCGCGAGCACCGGGGAGCTGTTTTTT; cdr3_aa: CASSQRGGAASTGELFF
j_call: TRBJ2-1; clone_size: many; d_call: .; v_call: TRBV9; cdr3_nt: TGTGCCAGCAGCGTAGGGATAGGTTCCGGAAATGAGCAGTTCTTC; cdr3_aa: CASSVGIGSGNEQFF
j_call: TRBJ1-5; clone_size: many; d_call: TRBD1; v_call: TRBV30; cdr3_nt: TGTGCCTGGAGCGGGCAGGGGGTCTTTGGCAATCAGCCCCAGCATTTT; cdr3_aa: CAWSGQGVFGNQPQHF
j_call: TRBJ1-1; clone_size: many; d_call: .; v_call: TRBV18; cdr3_nt: TGTGCCAGCTCACCCCAGGAAAGGACTGAAGCTTTCTTT; cdr3_aa: CASSPQERTEAFF
j_call: TRBJ2-5; clone_size: many; d_call: TRBD2; v_call: TRBV7-7; cdr3_nt: TGTGCTAGCAGCTTAGCGCGTCCGAGGCGGGAGGGCCAAGAGACCCAGTACTTC; cdr3_aa: CASSLARPRREGQETQYF
j_call: TRBJ1-1; clone_size: .; d_call: .; v_call: TRBV20-1; cdr3_nt: TGCAGTGCTAGGAGGGGGGGAATGAACACTGAAGCTTTCTTT; cdr3_aa: CSARRGGMNTEAFF
j_call: TRBJ2-3; clone_size: many; d_call: .; v_call: TRBV20-1; cdr3_nt: TGCAGTGCAAACCCACAGGACACTAGCACAGATACGCAGTATTTT; cdr3_aa: CSANPQDTSTDTQYF
j_call: TRBJ2-5; clone_size: many; d_call: TRBD2; v_call: TRBV29-1; cdr3_nt: TGCAGCGTTGTGATAGCGGGAGTTCGAGAGACCCAGTACTTC; cdr3_aa: CSVVIAGVRETQYF
j_call: TRBJ2-5; clone_size: few; d_call: .; v_call: TRBV18; cdr3_nt: TGTGCCAGCTCACCAAATTTCCCCCCACCTCAAGAGACCCAGTACTTC; cdr3_aa: CASSPNFPPPQETQYF
j_call: TRBJ1-2; clone_size: many; d_call: .; v_call: TRBV20-1; cdr3_nt: TGCAGTGCCCTACAGGAGGACTATGGCTACACCTTC; cdr3_aa: CSALQEDYGYTF
j_call: TRBJ2-3; clone_size: many; d_call: TRBD2; v_call: TRBV20-1; cdr3_nt: TGCAGTGCTCCTATGGGGACTAGCGGGAGGGGAGATACGCAGTATTTT; cdr3_aa: CSAPMGTSGRGDTQYF
j_call: TRBJ2-3; clone_size: many; d_call: .; v_call: TRBV28; cdr3_nt: TGTGCCAGCAGTTTAGTGGGAGGACCCACAGATACGCAGTATTTT; cdr3_aa: CASSLVGGPTDTQYF
j_call: TRBJ1-2; clone_size: few; d_call: TRBD1; v_call: TRBV25-1; cdr3_nt: TGTGCCAGCAGTGATGCGACAGGGGAGGTTGGCTACACCTTC; cdr3_aa: CASSDATGEVGYTF
j_call: TRBJ1-1; clone_size: .; d_call: .; v_call: TRBV6-5; cdr3_nt: TGTGCCAGCAGTTACTCGTTCCTCGGAACTATTGAAGCTTTCTTT; cdr3_aa: CASSYSFLGTIEAFF
j_call: TRBJ1-6; clone_size: .; d_call: TRBD1; v_call: TRBV3-1; cdr3_nt: TGTGCCAGCAGCCAAGCAGGACAGGGGCCTGACTCCTATAATTCACCCCTCCACTTT; cdr3_aa: CASSQAGQGPDSYNSPLHF
j_call: TRBJ1-5; clone_size: few; d_call: .; v_call: TRBV19; cdr3_nt: TGTGCCAGTAGTCCCCAGGGGATGAGCAATCAGCCCCAGCATTTT; cdr3_aa: CASSPQGMSNQPQHF
j_call: TRBJ2-7; clone_size: many; d_call: TRBD1; v_call: TRBV6-2/TRBV6-3; cdr3_nt: TGTGCCAGCAGTTTCTATCCCGGGACAGCGGTCGTCTACGAGCAGTACTTC; cdr3_aa: CASSFYPGTAVVYEQYF
j_call: TRBJ2-3; clone_size: .; d_call: TRBD2; v_call: TRBV10-3; cdr3_nt: TGTGCCATCAGCCTACTAGCGGGAGGCACAGATACGCAGTATTTT; cdr3_aa: CAISLLAGGTDTQYF